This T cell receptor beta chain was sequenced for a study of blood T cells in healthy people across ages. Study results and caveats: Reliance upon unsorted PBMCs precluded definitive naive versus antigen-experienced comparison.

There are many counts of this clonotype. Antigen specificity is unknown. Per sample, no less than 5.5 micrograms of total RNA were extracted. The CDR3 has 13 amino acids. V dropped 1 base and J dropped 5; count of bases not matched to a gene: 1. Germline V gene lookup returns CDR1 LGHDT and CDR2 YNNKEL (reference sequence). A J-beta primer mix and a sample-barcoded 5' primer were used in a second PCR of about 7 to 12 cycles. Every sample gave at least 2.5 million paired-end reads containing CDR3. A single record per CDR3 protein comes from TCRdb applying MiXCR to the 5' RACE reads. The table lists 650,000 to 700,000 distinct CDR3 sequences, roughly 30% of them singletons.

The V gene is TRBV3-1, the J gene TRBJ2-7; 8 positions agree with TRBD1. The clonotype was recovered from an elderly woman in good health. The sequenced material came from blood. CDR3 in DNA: TGTGCCAGCAGCCAAGGGACAGGGAACGAGCAGTACTTC. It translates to CASSQGTGNEQYF.